Presented here are 17 T cell receptor beta chains from one specimen sequenced in a study of cytomegalovirus exposure and HLA in healthy donors. PCR amplification relied on 60 Vbeta primers (plus 13 Jbeta primers). Repertoires were generated with immunoSEQ multiplex PCR, while TCRdb's copy carries only in-frame clones and drops some. The sample records 160,000 or so clones, around three quarters being singletons. The sample comprised PBMCs. These receptors were taken from a man in his forties in good health and CMV-seronegative.

The V and J genes are TRBV5-4 and TRBJ2-1, with 9 bases matching TRBD2. V shed 7 bases and J 7 bases; nucleotides not matched to a gene: 9. CDR3 length: 14 amino acids. Germline V gives CDR1 SGHNT, CDR2 YYREEE (reference sequence). The chain's CDR3 is CASAGGGRGNEQFF. CDR3 nucleotide sequence: TGTGCCAGCGCGGGGGGCGGGAGGGGGAATGAGCAGTTCTTC.

The sample holds one count of this clone. The chain carries TRBV6-1 and TRBJ2-2; 7 bases fit TRBD1. The CDR3 totals 14 residues. The junction had 5 bases not matched to a gene; V was cut back by 3 bases and J by 7 bases. Per germline, CDR1 MNHNS and CDR2 SASEGT. The CDR3 DNA is TGTGCCAGCAGTGAGGGTAGGGGGCGCGGGGAGCTGTTTTTT. Protein: CASSEGRGRGELFF.

The chain recombines TRBV4-1 with TRBJ2-1; 11 bases map to TRBD2. The CDR3 spans 16 residues. CDR1 is MGHRA, CDR2 YSYEKL, per germline. V lost 4 bases to trimming and J lost 0 bases; unmatched junction nucleotides: 2. The CDR3 nucleotides are TGCGCCAGCAGCCGCACTAGCGGGAGCTCCTACAATGAGCAGTTCTTC. It yields the protein CASSRTSGSSYNEQFF.

This chain uses TRBV19 with TRBJ1-2; 8 positions match TRBD1. The CDR3 is made up of 14 amino acids. CDR1 is LNHDA, CDR2 SQIVND, per germline (reference sequence). The V gene end was trimmed by 9 bases and the J gene end by 4 bases; junction bases not matched to a gene: 10. The CDR3 spells CASGQGLPFYGYTF. In nucleotides, the CDR3 is TGTGCCAGCGGACAGGGACTGCCCTTCTATGGCTACACCTTC.

The CDR3 DNA is TGTGCCAGCAGCCTAAAACGGGGATTTGTTGGGACCCAGTACTTC. This codes for CASSLKRGFVGTQYF. The rearrangement joins TRBV11-3 to TRBJ2-5; possibly TRBD2 for D (5 bases). This CDR3 has 15 residues. CDR1 and CDR2 (germline): SGHNT, YENEEA. Trimming stripped 5 bases from V and 7 bases from J, with 20 bases between.

The chain employs TRBV5-1 and TRBJ2-3; D possibly corresponds to TRBD2 (6 bases). V shed 4 bases and J shed 5 bases, with 8 bases lying between them. This CDR3 is 12 amino acids long. CDR1 SGHRS and CDR2 YFSETQ come from the germline V gene. CDR3 DNA sequence: TGCGCCAGCAGCGACGGGGGAGATACGCAGTATTTT. Residues: CASSDGGDTQYF.

This chain uses TRBV7-9 with TRBJ2-7, with unresolved D. The V end was cut by 7 bases, the J end by 4 bases, with 11 bases between. CDR3 length: 12 amino acids. Germline V CDR1 and CDR2: SEHNR, FQNEAQ (reference sequence). The CDR3 DNA is TGTGCCAGCAACAGAGCACCGTACGAGCAGTACTTC. As protein: CASNRAPYEQYF. Full variable domain (outside the CDR3, taken from reference TRBV7-9 and TRBJ2-7): DTGVSQNPRHKITKRGQNVTFRCDPISEHNRLYWYRQTLGQGPEFLTYFQNEAQLEKSRLLSDRFSAERPKGSFSTLEIQRTEQGDSAMYLCASNRAPYEQYFGPGTRLTVT.

As for this clone: Relative to the germline gene, one junction end is altered; a read error may explain this. Other DNA sequences in this sample translate to the same CDR3. The V and J genes are TRBV28 and TRBJ1-5; TRBD1 agrees at 7 bases. The CDR3 totals 16 residues. Germline V gene data show CDR1 as MDHEN and CDR2 as SYDVKM. CDR3 in DNA: TGTGCCAGTAGTTCCCGACAGGGAAGTCCTCATCAGCCCCAGCATTTT. Translating gives CASSSRQGSPHQPQHF. The full variable domain, in which reference TRBV28 and TRBJ1-5 provide the parts outside the CDR3, is DVKVTQSSRYLVKRTGEKVFLECVQDMDHENMFWYRQDPGLGLRLIYFSYDVKMKEKGDIPEGYSVSREKKERFSLILESASTNQTSMYLCASSSRQGSPHQPQHFGDGTRLSIL.

This chain connects TRBV6-6 to TRBJ2-7, with D possibly TRBD1 on 6 matching bases. V shed 8 bases and J shed 6 bases, with 20 bases lying between them. From germline, CDR1 is MNHNY and CDR2 SVGAGI (reference sequence). The CDR3 has 14 residues. CDR3 sequence reads: CASVPGHISGEQYF. CDR3 bases: TGTGCCAGCGTTCCGGGACATATCTCGGGCGAGCAGTACTTC.

The CDR3 bases are TGTGCCAGCAGTTCACCGGGACAGGGGGCAACTAATGAAAAACTGTTTTTT. Its translation: CASSSPGQGATNEKLFF. The chain has TRBV27 and TRBJ1-4, with 11 bases lining up with TRBD1. CDR3 length equals 17 residues. CDR1 and CDR2 (germline): MNHEY, SMNVEV (reference sequence). Losses at the gene ends were 4 bases for V and 0 bases for J; bases not matched to a gene: 4.

A single count supports this clone. V is TRBV2 and J is TRBJ2-2; 7 bases agree with TRBD1. J was trimmed by 4 bases and V by 4 bases; bases with no gene match: 3. Germline values: CDR1 SNHLY, CDR2 FYNNEI. The CDR3 contains 14 residues. CDR3 in DNA: TGTGCCAGCAGTGCAAGACAGGGCACCGGGGAGCTGTTTTTT. Protein product: CASSARQGTGELFF.

The rearrangement links TRBV27 to TRBJ2-2; 11 bases are shared with TRBD1. CDR3 length: 14 residues. J gave up 6 bases and V 6 bases, and 3 bases lay outside the gene matches. Germline CDR1 and CDR2: MNHEY and SMNVEV (reference sequence). Here the CDR3 reads CASSWDRGAGELFF. As DNA, the CDR3 is TGTGCCAGCAGCTGGGACAGGGGGGCCGGGGAGCTGTTTTTT.

J is TRBJ2-7 and V is TRBV6-6, with D perhaps matching TRBD1 (5 bases). V gave up 1 base and J gave up 7 bases, with 14 bases separating them. The CDR3 extends over 14 amino acids. Germline lookup yields CDR1 MNHNY and CDR2 SVGAGI (reference sequence). In nucleotides, the CDR3 is TGTGCCAGCAGTTACTTGGGGCTAGTGGGGGAGCAGTACTTC. Its protein product is CASSYLGLVGEQYF.

V usage is TRBV28 and J usage is TRBJ1-2; TRBD1 matches 8 bases. Losses at the gene ends were 9 bases for V and 5 bases for J; bases not matched to a gene: 11. From germline, CDR1 is MDHEN and CDR2 SYDVKM. This CDR3 spans 14 amino acids. The CDR3 bases are TGTGCCAGTCTCCTACAGGGGGTGACTTATGGCTACACCTTC. Translating it yields CASLLQGVTYGYTF.

V usage is TRBV5-1 and J usage is TRBJ2-3, with 10 nucleotides matching TRBD2. Germline V gene lookup returns CDR1 SGHRS and CDR2 YFSETQ. The CDR3 runs 18 residues. Trimming removed 0 bases from V and 6 bases from J; junction bases left unmatched: 13. Here the CDR3 reads CASSLEGLLAGGWDTQYF. CDR3 nucleotide sequence: TGCGCCAGCAGCTTGGAGGGACTATTAGCGGGGGGCTGGGATACGCAGTATTTT.

V is TRBV19 and J is TRBJ2-6, with 10 bases matching TRBD2. J was trimmed by 3 bases and V by 6 bases; bases with no gene match: 5. CDR1 is LNHDA, CDR2 SQIVND, per germline (reference sequence). The CDR3 is 16 amino acids. The CDR3 protein is CASRLAGVRGANVLTF. In DNA, the CDR3 is TGTGCCAGTAGGCTAGCGGGAGTTCGTGGGGCCAACGTCCTGACTTTC.

The V gene is TRBV7-2, the J gene TRBJ2-5, with D tentatively TRBD2 (6 bases). Germline CDR1 SGHTA, CDR2 FQGNSA. The CDR3 loop spans 16 amino acids. V shed 5 bases and J shed 2 bases, with 18 bases lying between them. The CDR3 bases are TGTGCCAGCAGCCCCAGCTTGAGGGACTCTCAAGAGACCCAGTACTTC. Its protein product is CASSPSLRDSQETQYF.